This is a list of T cell receptor beta chains from one sample in a study of beta chain features in type 1 diabetes. The assay was immunoSEQ multiplex PCR, and TCRdb's table has in-frame clones only and misses some. The sample lists roughly 700,000 clones, around an eighth occurring once. Material: naive CD4+ T cells from blood. All receptors derive from a young man with type 1 diabetes. Both conserved end residues are part of each CDR3. The D gene is left open where the match is weak. Size is stated for part of the rows, as once, few or many counts, or as a class when the clone is expanded.

TRBV25-1	TRBD1	.	TRBJ2-1	14	CASSRGQGGNEQFF	TGTGCCAGCAGCCGGGGACAGGGGGGAAATGAGCAGTTCTTC
TRBV25-1	.	.	TRBJ2-7	12	CASSARTEEQYF	TGTGCCAGCAGTGCACGGACAGAAGAGCAGTACTTC
TRBV7-2	.	few	TRBJ1-2	14	CASSFGSGNYGYTF	TGTGCCAGCAGCTTCGGGTCGGGGAACTATGGCTACACCTTC
TRBV4-1	.	.	TRBJ1-1	17	CASSQVHGLGRDTEAFF	TGCGCCAGCAGCCAAGTACATGGCTTAGGGAGGGACACTGAAGCTTTCTTT
TRBV6-1	TRBD2	.	TRBJ2-5	12	CASSEGGETQYF	TGTGCCAGCAGTGAGGGAGGGGAGACCCAGTACTTC
TRBV10-3	.	many	TRBJ2-3	13	CAIKQGSTDTQYF	TGTGCCATCAAGCAGGGAAGCACAGATACGCAGTATTTT
TRBV4-2	.	.	TRBJ2-3	17	CASSQGKAYHSTDTQYF	TGTGCCAGCAGCCAAGGGAAGGCTTACCATAGCACAGATACGCAGTATTTT
TRBV30	.	few	TRBJ1-6	12	CAWSVSGPPLHF	TGTGCCTGGAGTGTAAGTGGGCCACCCCTCCACTTT
TRBV10-3	.	few	TRBJ2-3	15	CAISESVSAPDTQYF	TGTGCCATCAGTGAGTCTGTATCAGCCCCGGATACGCAGTATTTT
TRBV19	.	few	TRBJ2-3	14	CATSTGQGADTQYF	TGTGCCACCTCCACCGGGCAGGGCGCGGATACGCAGTATTTT
TRBV5-4	.	few	TRBJ1-5	16	CASSLKGKGGNQPQHF	TGTGCCAGCAGCTTGAAGGGAAAAGGAGGCAATCAGCCCCAGCATTTT
TRBV10-3	.	.	TRBJ1-4	14	CAISVEGFGEKLFF	TGTGCCATCAGTGTTGAGGGGTTCGGTGAAAAACTGTTTTTT
TRBV2	TRBD1	few	TRBJ1-2	14	CANRKQGIGHGYTF	TGTGCCAACAGGAAACAGGGGATTGGGCATGGCTACACCTTC
TRBV6-5	.	.	TRBJ1-2	14	CASSYRFRDAGYTF	TGTGCCAGCAGTTACCGGTTCCGGGATGCTGGCTACACCTTC
TRBV7-9	TRBD1	.	TRBJ1-6	13	CASSTGGNSPLHF	TGTGCCAGCAGCACAGGGGGCAATTCACCCCTCCACTTT
TRBV27	.	.	TRBJ2-1	12	CASSFPGDEQFF	TGTGCCAGCAGTTTTCCAGGGGACGAGCAGTTCTTC
TRBV9	TRBD1	.	TRBJ2-7	13	CASSVGTGDEQYF	TGTGCCAGCAGCGTTGGGACAGGGGACGAGCAGTACTTC
TRBV28	.	few	TRBJ2-7	10	CASRSYEQYF	TGTGCCAGCAGGTCCTACGAGCAGTACTTC
TRBV11-3	.	.	TRBJ2-7	15	CASSSTGHNSYEQYF	TGTGCCAGCAGCTCAACGGGACACAATTCCTACGAGCAGTACTTC
TRBV30	.	.	TRBJ2-1	13	CAWSSGLSNEQFF	TGTGCCTGGAGCTCCGGCCTATCCAATGAGCAGTTCTTC
TRBV14	TRBD1	.	TRBJ2-3	15	CASGDRGSDTDTQYF	TGTGCCAGCGGAGACAGGGGGTCGGATACAGATACGCAGTATTTT
TRBV6-5	.	.	TRBJ2-3	13	CASSYISSDTQYF	TGTGCCAGCAGTTACATAAGCTCAGATACGCAGTATTTT
TRBV30	.	.	TRBJ1-1	15	CAWSPNARGNTEAFF	TGTGCCTGGAGCCCCAACGCGAGGGGGAACACTGAAGCTTTCTTT
TRBV7-3	.	few	TRBJ1-1	13	CASSLQGNTEAFF	TGTGCCAGCAGCCTACAGGGCAACACTGAAGCTTTCTTT
TRBV13	TRBD1	few	TRBJ1-2	15	CASSSGQGARYGYTF	TGTGCCAGCAGCTCCGGACAGGGGGCCCGGTATGGCTACACCTTC
TRBV23-1	.	few	TRBJ2-7	16	CASSQVEPPIAYEQYF	TGCGCCAGCAGTCAGGTGGAACCCCCAATTGCCTACGAGCAGTACTTC
TRBV7-9	TRBD2	few	TRBJ2-3	15	CASSLTSGYTDTQYF	TGTGCCAGCAGCTTAACTAGCGGGTACACAGATACGCAGTATTTT
TRBV28	.	few	TRBJ2-3	16	CASSSPWGATPDTQYF	TGTGCCAGCAGTTCCCCCTGGGGGGCAACTCCAGATACGCAGTATTTT
TRBV6-1	.	few	TRBJ1-4	15	CASSEVTGTNEKLFF	TGTGCCAGCAGTGAAGTGACAGGAACTAATGAAAAACTGTTTTTT
TRBV30	.	.	TRBJ1-2	11	CASQGDYGYTF	TGTGCCTCCCAGGGAGACTATGGCTACACCTTC
TRBV5-1	.	.	TRBJ1-1	14	CASSLVSENTEAFF	TGCGCCAGCAGCTTGGTTTCGGAGAACACTGAAGCTTTCTTT
TRBV29-1	TRBD2	.	TRBJ2-3	14	CSVAAGGHGDTQYF	TGCAGCGTTGCGGCGGGGGGGCATGGAGATACGCAGTATTTT
TRBV30	.	.	TRBJ1-2	14	CAWSVGAGPVGYTF	TGTGCCTGGAGTGTTGGGGCAGGGCCAGTAGGCTACACCTTC
TRBV11-2	.	few	TRBJ2-3	14	CASSRILSTDTQYF	TGTGCCAGCAGTAGAATACTTAGCACAGATACGCAGTATTTT
TRBV4-1	.	few	TRBJ2-2	14	CASSPGLPTGELFF	TGCGCCAGCAGCCCCGGACTTCCCACCGGGGAGCTGTTTTTT
TRBV6-8	.	.	TRBJ1-1	16	CATSGHPISMNTEAFF	TGTGCCACCTCGGGACACCCCATTTCCATGAACACTGAAGCTTTCTTT
TRBV27	.	few	TRBJ1-1	14	CASSWNGRNTEAFF	TGTGCCAGCAGTTGGAACGGGCGAAACACTGAAGCTTTCTTT
TRBV7-2	.	.	TRBJ1-2	15	CASSLEQGVGYGYTF	TGTGCCAGCAGCTTAGAACAGGGTGTCGGCTATGGCTACACCTTC
TRBV7-9	TRBD1	few	TRBJ1-5	16	CASSRGTGVGNQPQHF	TGTGCCAGCAGCCGAGGGACAGGGGTGGGCAATCAGCCCCAGCATTTT
TRBV6-4	.	.	TRBJ1-1	13	CASRPHGGTEAFF	TGTGCCAGCAGACCCCACGGGGGCACTGAAGCTTTCTTT
TRBV13	TRBD1	few	TRBJ2-7	15	CASSLAGGRAYEQYF	TGTGCCAGCAGCTTAGCAGGGGGTAGAGCCTACGAGCAGTACTTC
TRBV9	.	.	TRBJ2-7	14	CASSVVPGPYEQYF	TGTGCCAGCAGCGTAGTCCCAGGTCCCTACGAGCAGTACTTC
TRBV4-1	TRBD1	.	TRBJ1-5	14	CASSPTGVNQPQHF	TGCGCCAGCAGCCCAACAGGGGTCAATCAGCCCCAGCATTTT
TRBV30	TRBD1	few	TRBJ1-1	15	CAWSSTRGWNTEAFF	TGTGCCTGGAGTTCCACCAGGGGGTGGAACACTGAAGCTTTCTTT
TRBV5-1	TRBD1	.	TRBJ1-1	15	CASSPGTGVGTEAFF	TGCGCCAGCAGCCCAGGGACAGGGGTGGGCACTGAAGCTTTCTTT
TRBV30	.	.	TRBJ1-2	14	CAWSNWGSWAGYTF	TGTGCCTGGAGCAATTGGGGGAGTTGGGCTGGCTACACCTTC
TRBV4-1	.	.	TRBJ1-3	13	CASSPGSGNTIYF	TGCGCCAGCAGCCCGGGTTCTGGAAACACCATATATTTT
TRBV7-2	.	few	TRBJ1-1	14	CASSLTAMNTEAFF	TGTGCCAGCAGCCTCACAGCGATGAACACTGAAGCTTTCTTT
TRBV7-8	.	few	TRBJ2-5	13	CASSLRTGETQYF	TGTGCCAGCAGCCTCCGGACGGGGGAGACCCAGTACTTC
TRBV14	TRBD1	.	TRBJ1-2	13	CASSPDRAYGYTF	TGTGCCAGCAGCCCCGACAGGGCTTATGGCTACACCTTC
TRBV6-5	.	few	TRBJ2-5	14	CASSYQGTKETQYF	TGTGCCAGCAGTTATCAGGGGACTAAAGAGACCCAGTACTTC
TRBV5-1	.	.	TRBJ2-1	15	CASTLDVGSYNEQFF	TGCGCCAGCACCTTGGATGTCGGCTCCTACAATGAGCAGTTCTTC
TRBV10-3	.	.	TRBJ2-1	13	CAISGGGDNEQFF	TGTGCCATCAGTGGGGGCGGGGACAATGAGCAGTTCTTC
TRBV15	.	few	TRBJ1-5	14	CATSRAGGNQPQHF	TGTGCCACCAGCAGAGCTGGGGGCAATCAGCCCCAGCATTTT
TRBV27	TRBD1	few	TRBJ1-4	14	CASSRTGLGEKLFF	TGTGCCAGCAGTAGGACAGGGTTAGGTGAAAAACTGTTTTTT
TRBV5-1	.	few	TRBJ2-7	17	CASSQTERHRSSYEQYF	TGCGCCAGCAGCCAGACAGAGCGCCACCGGAGCTCCTACGAGCAGTACTTC
TRBV5-1	.	.	TRBJ1-2	13	CASSQVGGTGYTF	TGCGCCAGCAGCCAGGTCGGGGGGACCGGCTACACCTTC
TRBV27	TRBD2	.	TRBJ2-1	16	CASKKGQGLAYNEQFF	TGTGCCAGCAAGAAAGGCCAGGGACTAGCCTACAATGAGCAGTTCTTC
TRBV6-1	.	.	TRBJ1-1	14	CASIPFPGDTEAFF	TGTGCCAGCATCCCTTTCCCGGGGGACACTGAAGCTTTCTTT
TRBV5-4	.	.	TRBJ1-1	13	CASSTRANTEAFF	TGTGCCAGCAGCACTCGAGCGAACACTGAAGCTTTCTTT